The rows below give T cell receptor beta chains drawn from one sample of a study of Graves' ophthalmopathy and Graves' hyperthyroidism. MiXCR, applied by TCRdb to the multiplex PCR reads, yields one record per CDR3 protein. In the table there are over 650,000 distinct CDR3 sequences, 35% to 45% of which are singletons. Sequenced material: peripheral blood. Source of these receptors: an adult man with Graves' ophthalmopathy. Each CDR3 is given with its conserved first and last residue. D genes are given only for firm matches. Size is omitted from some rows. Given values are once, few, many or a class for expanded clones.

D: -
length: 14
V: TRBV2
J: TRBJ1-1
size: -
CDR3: CASRLRTANTEAFF
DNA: TGTGCCAGCAGACTCCGGACCGCGAACACTGAAGCTTTCTTT

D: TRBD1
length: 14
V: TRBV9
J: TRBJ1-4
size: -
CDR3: CASSPGQGSEKLFF
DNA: TGTGCCAGCAGCCCGGGACAGGGGAGCGAAAAACTGTTTTTT

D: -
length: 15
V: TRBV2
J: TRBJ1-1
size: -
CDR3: CASSAYRVENTEAFF
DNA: TGTGCCAGCAGTGCCTACAGGGTGGAAAACACTGAAGCTTTCTTT

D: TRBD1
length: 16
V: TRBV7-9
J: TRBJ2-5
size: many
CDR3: CASSPHQQGSQETQYF
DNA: TGTGCCAGCAGCCCACACCAACAGGGGAGCCAAGAGACCCAGTACTTC

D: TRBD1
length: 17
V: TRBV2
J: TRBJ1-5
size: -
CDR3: CASSRDRGTHSNQPQHF
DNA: TGTGCCAGCAGCCGGGACAGGGGGACCCATAGCAATCAGCCCCAGCATTTT

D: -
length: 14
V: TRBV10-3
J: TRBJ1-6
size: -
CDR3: CAIRDSSYNSPLHF
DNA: TGTGCCATCAGGGACAGCTCCTATAATTCACCCCTCCACTTT

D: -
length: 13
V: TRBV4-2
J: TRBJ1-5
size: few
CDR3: CASSQGIDQPQHF
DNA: TGTGCCAGCAGCCAGGGAATTGATCAGCCCCAGCATTTT

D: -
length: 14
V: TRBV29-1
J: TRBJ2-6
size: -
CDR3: CSSRGQSGANVLTF
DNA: TGCAGCAGTCGTGGACAGTCTGGGGCCAACGTCCTGACTTTC

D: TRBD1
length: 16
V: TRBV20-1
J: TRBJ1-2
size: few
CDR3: CSARDPVTGENYGYTF
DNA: TGCAGTGCTAGAGATCCCGTGACAGGGGAAAACTATGGCTACACCTTC

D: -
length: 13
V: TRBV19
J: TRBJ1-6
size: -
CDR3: CASSGSGRETLHF
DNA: TGTGCCAGTAGTGGTAGCGGAAGGGAGACCCTCCACTTT

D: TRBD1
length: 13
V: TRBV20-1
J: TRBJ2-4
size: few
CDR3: CSARLQGGNIQYF
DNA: TGCAGTGCTAGACTACAGGGGGGAAACATTCAGTACTTC

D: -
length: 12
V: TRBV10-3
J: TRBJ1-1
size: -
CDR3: CAISEAVSGAFF
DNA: TGCGCCATCAGTGAAGCGGTGTCGGGAGCCTTCTTT

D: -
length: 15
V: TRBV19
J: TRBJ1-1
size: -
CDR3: CASGIGGLMNTEAFF
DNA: TGTGCCAGTGGTATAGGGGGTTTGATGAACACTGAAGCTTTCTTT

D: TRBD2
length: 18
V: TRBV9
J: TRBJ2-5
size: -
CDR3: CASSLAGGFSGGQETQYF
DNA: TGTGCCAGCAGCCTAGCGGGAGGTTTTAGCGGGGGGCAAGAGACCCAGTACTTC

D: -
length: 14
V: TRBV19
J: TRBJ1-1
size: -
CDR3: CASSLSLGNTEAFF
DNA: TGTGCCAGTAGTCTAAGCCTGGGGAACACTGAAGCTTTCTTT